The clone carrying this T cell receptor beta chain occurred a few times. Each CDR3 protein gets one entry after TCRdb re-called the 5' RACE reads with MiXCR. The sample includes 400,000 to 650,000 distinct CDR3 sequences, less than 25% of them seen just once. The data were taken from a study of T cells after yellow fever vaccination. J was trimmed by 7 bases and V by 6 bases; bases with no gene match: 4. The CDR3 has 13 residues. Per germline, CDR1 SNHLY and CDR2 FYNNEI. V and J are TRBV2 and TRBJ1-5, with 9 bases matching TRBD1. The clonotype comes from a man younger than 30 who received the YFV17D yellow fever vaccine. The sequencing used PBMCs, collected more than 20 days after the first yellow fever vaccination. CDR3 sequence: CASSTGQGQPQHF. The CDR3 coding sequence is TGTGCCAGCAGCACGGGACAGGGCCAGCCCCAGCATTTT.